This T cell receptor (beta chain) was captured by sequencing in a study of T cell changes during pregnancy in multiple sclerosis. Measured with immunoSEQ multiplex PCR; TCRdb has only the in-frame clones, and not every one. Among about 97,000 clones listed, 90% were seen once. The CDR3 runs 14 residues. The J segment lost 5 bases and the V segment lost 4 bases, leaving 6 bases of the junction unmatched. Germline V gene lookup returns CDR1 MNHNY and CDR2 SVGAGI (reference sequence). This clonotype was obtained from a female donor in good health, enrolled as a control in a pregnancy study. The specimen was peripheral blood, collected in the second trimester of pregnancy. The chain combines TRBV6-6 with TRBJ1-2, with TRBD1 matching 8 bases. CDR3 in amino acids: CASSSTGQAYGYTF. The CDR3 nucleotides are TGTGCCAGCAGTTCGACGGGACAGGCTTATGGCTACACCTTC.